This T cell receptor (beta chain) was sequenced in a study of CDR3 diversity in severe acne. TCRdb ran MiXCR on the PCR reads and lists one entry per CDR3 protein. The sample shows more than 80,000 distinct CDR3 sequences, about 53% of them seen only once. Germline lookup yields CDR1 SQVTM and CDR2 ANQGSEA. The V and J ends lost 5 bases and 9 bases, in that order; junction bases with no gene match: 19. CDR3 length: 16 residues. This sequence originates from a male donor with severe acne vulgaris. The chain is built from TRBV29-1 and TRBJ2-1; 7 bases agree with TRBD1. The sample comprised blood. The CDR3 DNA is TGCAGCGTTACTCTGTATGGACAGGCTGTGGACTGTGAGCAGTTCTTC. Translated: CSVTLYGQAVDCEQFF.